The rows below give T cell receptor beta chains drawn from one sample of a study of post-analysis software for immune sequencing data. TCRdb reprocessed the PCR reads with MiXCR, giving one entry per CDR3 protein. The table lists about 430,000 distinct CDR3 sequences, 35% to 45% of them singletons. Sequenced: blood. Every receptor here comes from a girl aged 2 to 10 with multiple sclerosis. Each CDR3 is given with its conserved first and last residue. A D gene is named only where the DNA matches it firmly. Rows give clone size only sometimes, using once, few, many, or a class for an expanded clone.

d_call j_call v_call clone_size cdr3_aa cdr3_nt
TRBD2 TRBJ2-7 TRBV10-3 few CANGRADYEQYF TGTGCCAACGGGAGGGCAGATTACGAGCAGTACTTC
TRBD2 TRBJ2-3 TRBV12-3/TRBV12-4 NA CASSFGGVVVSGGRRDTQYF TGTGCCAGCAGTTTTGGCGGAGTCGTTGTGAGCGGGGGACGGAGGGATACGCAGTATTTT
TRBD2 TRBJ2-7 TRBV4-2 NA CASSPPGLAKYEQYF TGTGCCAGCAGCCCGCCGGGACTAGCGAAATACGAGCAGTACTTC
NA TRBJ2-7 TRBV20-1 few CSARDHSKEQPYEQYF TGCAGTGCTAGAGACCATAGTAAGGAGCAACCCTACGAGCAGTACTTC
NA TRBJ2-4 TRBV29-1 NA CSAVGGLAKNIQYF TGCAGCGCCGTGGGGGGGCTAGCCAAAAACATTCAGTACTTC
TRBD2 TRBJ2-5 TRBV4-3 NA CASSPGLAGANQETQYF TGCGCCAGCAGCCCCGGACTAGCGGGGGCAAACCAAGAGACCCAGTACTTC
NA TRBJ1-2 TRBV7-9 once CALAQGLNYGYTF TGTGCCCTAGCCCAGGGTCTTAACTATGGCTACACCTTC
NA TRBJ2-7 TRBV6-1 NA CASSRDLRREQYF TGTGCCAGCAGCCGGGACCTCAGGCGCGAGCAGTACTTC
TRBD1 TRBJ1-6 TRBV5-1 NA CASSAGQGVSPLHF TGCGCCAGCAGCGCGGGACAGGGGGTTTCACCCCTCCACTTT
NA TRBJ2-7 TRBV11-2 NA CASSPPPGTSYEQYF TGTGCCAGCAGCCCCCCCCCAGGGACCTCCTACGAGCAGTACTTC
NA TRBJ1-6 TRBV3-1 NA CASSQNSGVGSPLHF TGTGCCAGCAGCCAAAACTCAGGGGTTGGATCACCCCTCCACTTT
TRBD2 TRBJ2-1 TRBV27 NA CASSLSVAGPYNEQFF TGTGCCAGCAGTTTATCGGTAGCGGGGCCCTACAATGAGCAGTTCTTC
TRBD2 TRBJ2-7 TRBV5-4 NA CASSTKTSGSEQYF TGTGCCAGCAGCACAAAGACTAGCGGGAGCGAGCAGTACTTC
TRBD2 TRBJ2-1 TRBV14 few CASSQDPGLAGSYNEQFF TGTGCCAGCAGCCAAGATCCGGGACTAGCGGGCTCCTACAATGAGCAGTTCTTC
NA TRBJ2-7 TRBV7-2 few CASSLPIQSYEQYF TGTGCCAGCAGCTTACCGATTCAGAGCTACGAGCAGTACTTC
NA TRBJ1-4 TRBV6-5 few CASSYLHFESVANEKLFF TGTGCCAGCAGTTACTTACATTTTGAGTCCGTAGCTAATGAAAAACTGTTTTTT
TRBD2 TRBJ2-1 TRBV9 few CASSDGTSRTPHNEQFF TGTGCCAGCAGCGACGGGACTAGCAGAACCCCTCACAATGAGCAGTTCTTC
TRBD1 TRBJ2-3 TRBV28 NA CASSGTGRTDTQYF TGTGCCAGCAGCGGGACAGGCCGCACAGATACGCAGTATTTT
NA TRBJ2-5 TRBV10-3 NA CAISESWETQYF TGTGCCATCAGTGAGTCCTGGGAGACCCAGTACTTC
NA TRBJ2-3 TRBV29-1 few CSGCPRGSGDTQYF TGCAGCGGTTGCCCCAGGGGTTCAGGAGATACGCAGTATTTT
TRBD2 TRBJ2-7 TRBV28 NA CASSFRGLAYEQYF TGTGCCAGCAGTTTTCGGGGACTAGCCTACGAGCAGTACTTC
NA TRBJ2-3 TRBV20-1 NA CSAGDNTDTQYF TGCAGTGCTGGGGACAATACAGATACGCAGTATTTT
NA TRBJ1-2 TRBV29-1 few CSVVWQNNYGYTF TGCAGCGTTGTTTGGCAGAATAACTATGGCTACACCTTC
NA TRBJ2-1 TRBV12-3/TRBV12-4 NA CASIKEVAANNEQFF TGTGCCAGCATCAAAGAGGTAGCGGCTAACAATGAGCAGTTCTTC
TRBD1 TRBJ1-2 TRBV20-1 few CSARNRGVRYGYTF TGCAGTGCTAGAAACAGGGGAGTTAGATATGGCTACACCTTC
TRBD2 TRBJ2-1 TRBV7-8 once CASSIGTSIINEQFF TGTGCCAGCAGCATCGGGACTAGCATTATCAATGAGCAGTTCTTC
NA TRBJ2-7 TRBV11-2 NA CASSRAGEDYGQYF TGTGCCAGCAGCCGGGCTGGGGAGGACTACGGGCAGTACTTC
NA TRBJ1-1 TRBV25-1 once CASSPGRGEAFF TGTGCCAGCAGCCCGGGGAGGGGTGAGGCTTTCTTT
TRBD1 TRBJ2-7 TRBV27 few CASSFSGTGAYEQYF TGTGCCAGCAGTTTTTCCGGGACAGGGGCCTACGAGCAGTACTTC
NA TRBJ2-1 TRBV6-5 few CASSYSRGTENNEQFF TGTGCCAGCAGTTACAGCCGGGGAACAGAAAACAATGAGCAGTTCTTC
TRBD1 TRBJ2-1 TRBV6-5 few CASSYSTGQEHNEQFF TGTGCCAGCAGTTACTCGACGGGACAGGAACACAATGAGCAGTTCTTC
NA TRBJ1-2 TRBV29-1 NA CSVDAKVGAGYTF TGCAGCGTCGATGCCAAGGTTGGAGCTGGCTACACCTTC
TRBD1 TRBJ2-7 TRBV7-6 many CASSLARTGIYEQYF TGTGCCAGCAGCTTAGCGAGGACAGGGATCTACGAGCAGTACTTC